This T cell receptor beta chain is drawn from a study of blood T cell repertoires in COVID-19. Study as a whole: In each case, the material was cDNA or gDNA derived from T cells, B-cell-depleted T cells, or PBMCs.

Profiling relied on immunoSEQ multiplex PCR, and the TCRdb table lists in-frame clones only, not all of them. The data contain some 210,000 clones, around nine tenths of them singletons. V was pared by 5 bases and J by 2 bases, with 15 bases between. The V gene's germline CDR1 is SQVTM and CDR2 ANQGSEA. The length of the CDR3 is 14 residues. The source is a man aged 55-75 years who had recovered from COVID-19. The sample comprised peripheral blood. V is TRBV29-1 and J is TRBJ1-2; D is possibly TRBD1 (5 bases). The CDR3 loop is CSVHQGAGNYGYTF. DNA of the CDR3: TGCAGCGTTCACCAAGGGGCAGGGAACTATGGCTACACCTTC. The whole variable domain, filled in from reference TRBV29-1 and TRBJ1-2, reads SAVISQKPSRDICQRGTSLTIQCQVDSQVTMMFWYRQQPGQSLTLIATANQGSEATYESGFVIDKFPISRPNLTFSTLTVSNMSPEDSSIYLCSVHQGAGNYGYTFGSGTRLTVV.